The next 15 T cell receptor beta chains were all read from a single sample in a study of T cell changes during pregnancy in multiple sclerosis. TCRdb keeps only in-frame clones here, not all; method: immunoSEQ multiplex PCR. The sample includes 66,000 or so clones, 75% to 95% seen only once; the top ten take approximately 5%. The source was CD8+ T cells from peripheral blood mononuclear cells, collected before pregnancy. These receptor sequences come from a female donor with multiple sclerosis, enrolled in a pregnancy study.

The CDR3 nucleotides read TGTGCCAGCAGTTTTGGTGGGGGGGGCTACAATGAGCAGTTCTTC. It is translated as CASSFGGGGYNEQFF. This chain uses TRBV27 with TRBJ2-1; TRBD2 aligns across 7 bases. Germline lookup yields CDR1 MNHEY and CDR2 SMNVEV (reference sequence). Unmatched junction bases numbered 5, after V lost 3 bases and J lost 3 bases. This CDR3 contains 15 residues.

The gene calls are TRBV4-1 and TRBJ2-2; 9 nucleotides agree with TRBD1. The CDR3 loop spans 17 amino acids. The V gene's germline CDR1 is MGHRA and CDR2 YSYEKL. V shed 9 bases, J shed 6 bases, and the junction held 17 bases outside the gene matches. The CDR3 DNA reads TGCGCCAGGGGGAGAGGGACAGGGAGAGGGAGAGCCGGGGAGCTGTTTTTT. It is translated as CARGRGTGRGRAGELFF.

The gene calls are TRBV9 and TRBJ2-7; unclear D gene. Germline V gene lookup returns CDR1 SGDLS and CDR2 YYNGEE. The CDR3 has 11 residues. Trimming removed 0 bases from V and 6 bases from J, with 4 bases in between. In nucleotides, the CDR3 is TGTGCCAGCAGCGTAGGGAGCGAGCAGTACTTC. It translates to CASSVGSEQYF.

The V gene is TRBV25-1, the J gene TRBJ2-3; D possibly corresponds to TRBD2 (6 bases). The CDR3 spans 17 residues. The V and J ends lost 2 bases and 4 bases respectively, with 19 bases between them. Germline V gives CDR1 MGHDK, CDR2 SYGVNS. CDR3 sequence reads: CASSEPRAGLRADTQYF. As DNA, the CDR3 is TGTGCCAGCAGTGAACCCCGAGCGGGCCTTCGGGCAGATACGCAGTATTTT.

The chain couples TRBV6-5 to TRBJ2-2, with D maybe TRBD2 (6 bases). The V gene lost 0 bases and the J gene lost 3 bases, with 8 bases spanning the gap. The CDR3 is 15 residues long. CDR1 and CDR2 from the germline V gene are MNHEY and SVGAGI. CDR3 region: CASSYSPGDTGELFF. For the CDR3, the DNA is TGTGCCAGCAGTTACTCCCCGGGGGACACCGGGGAGCTGTTTTTT.

The rearrangement joins TRBV11-2 to TRBJ1-5; D may be TRBD1 (6 bases). Trimming left V 4 bases short and J 5 bases short, with 9 bases between. Germline V lookup: CDR1 SGHAT, CDR2 FQNNGV. This CDR3 is built from 13 residues. The CDR3 reads CASSSYRDQPQHF. Here the CDR3 DNA reads TGTGCCAGCAGCTCTTACAGGGATCAGCCCCAGCATTTT. Full variable domain (missing parts from reference TRBV11-2 and TRBJ1-5): EAGVAQSPRYKIIEKRQSVAFWCNPISGHATLYWYQQILGQGPKLLIQFQNNGVVDDSQLPKDRFSAERLKGVDSTLKIQPAKLEDSAVYLCASSSYRDQPQHFGDGTRLSIL.

CDR3 region: CASRLGTGGRGTQYF. In DNA form, the CDR3 reads TGTGCCAGCAGACTCGGGACAGGGGGCCGGGGGACCCAGTACTTC. The rearrangement joins TRBV6-6 to TRBJ2-5; 12 positions agree with TRBD1. Germline V gene sequence: CDR1 MNHNY, CDR2 SVGAGI (reference sequence). Trimming removed 6 bases from V and 7 bases from J; junction bases left unmatched: 9. The CDR3 loop spans 15 amino acids.

This clone showed up just a few times. This rearrangement joins TRBV19 to TRBJ1-4, with TRBD1 matching over 8 bases. V was pared by 6 bases and J by 3 bases, with 9 bases of the junction left unmatched. CDR1 and CDR2 (germline): LNHDA, SQIVND (reference sequence). The CDR3 is 16 amino acids. The CDR3 is CASRGAGQGPNEKLFF. The CDR3 nucleotides read TGTGCCAGTAGAGGGGCCGGACAGGGCCCTAATGAAAAACTGTTTTTT. The full variable domain, rest sourced from reference TRBV19 and TRBJ1-4, is DGGITQSPKYLFRKEGQNVTLSCEQNLNHDAMYWYRQDPGQGLRLIYYSQIVNDFQKGDIAEGYSVSREKKESFPLTVTSAQKNPTAFYLCASRGAGQGPNEKLFFGSGTQLSVL.

This clone was counted a few times. The V gene is TRBV6-5, the J gene TRBJ1-6; possibly TRBD1 for D (5 bases). V dropped 5 bases and J dropped 11 bases, with 13 bases sitting between them. This CDR3 contains 13 residues. Germline V CDR1 and CDR2: MNHEY, SVGAGI. Here the CDR3 DNA reads TGTGCCAGCAGTGAAAATGGGGGGGCACCCCTCCACTTT. Protein product: CASSENGGAPLHF.

The chain recombines TRBV19 with TRBJ1-2; 12 nucleotides agree with TRBD1. In germline, CDR1 is LNHDA, CDR2 SQIVND (reference sequence). The CDR3 is made up of 16 amino acids. Trimming cost V 4 bases and J 4 bases; bases outside gene matches: 7. The CDR3 nucleotides read TGTGCCAGTAGTACAGGGGACAGGGGGCCTGGCTATGGCTACACCTTC. This translates into CASSTGDRGPGYGYTF.

The chain is built from TRBV15 and TRBJ1-2; 9 nucleotides line up with TRBD1. Germline CDR1 and CDR2: LNHNV and YYDKDF (reference sequence). V shed 5 bases, J shed 1 base, and the junction held 5 bases outside the gene matches. The CDR3 contains 15 residues. The chain's CDR3 is CATSSRQGDNYGYTF. Here the CDR3 DNA reads TGTGCCACCAGCTCCCGACAGGGGGATAACTATGGCTACACCTTC.

This chain joins TRBV5-1 and TRBJ2-3; 8 nucleotides align to TRBD2. This CDR3 has 14 residues. After removal of 4 bases from V and 1 base from J, the junction contained 2 bases not matched to a gene. CDR1 and CDR2 from the germline V gene are SGHRS and YFSETQ. CDR3 DNA sequence: TGCGCCAGCAGCCTCGGGGGGGGCACAGATACGCAGTATTTT. Translation gives CASSLGGGTDTQYF.

This chain joins TRBV13 and TRBJ2-1; 10 bases agree with TRBD2. Trimming at V came to 4 bases and at J to 5 bases, leaving 5 bases not matched to a gene. Per germline, CDR1 PRHDT and CDR2 FYEKMQ (reference sequence). The CDR3 has 15 residues. The CDR3 region is CASSYPSGSDNEQFF. The CDR3 DNA follows: TGTGCCAGCAGCTATCCTAGCGGGAGTGACAATGAGCAGTTCTTC.

This clone was observed a few times. V usage is TRBV2 and J usage is TRBJ1-2, with D possibly being TRBD1 (6 bases). Germline-derived CDR1 and CDR2 are SNHLY and FYNNEI. Trimming left V 4 bases short and J 5 bases short, with 14 bases between. There are 14 residues in the CDR3. CDR3 protein: CASSADSLGYGYTF. The CDR3 bases are TGTGCCAGCAGTGCGGACAGCCTTGGATATGGCTACACCTTC. The full variable domain, with the rest looked up from reference TRBV2 and TRBJ1-2, is EPEVTQTPSHQVTQMGQEVILRCVPISNHLYFYWYRQILGQKVEFLVSFYNNEISEKSEIFDDQFSVERPDGSNFTLKIRSTKLEDSAMYFCASSADSLGYGYTFGSGTRLTVV.

V is TRBV7-9 and J is TRBJ1-1, with D possibly TRBD1 on 6 matching bases. The germline gives CDR1 SEHNR, CDR2 FQNEAQ (reference sequence). Deletions cut 4 bases from V and 5 bases from J, with 29 bases between. CDR3 size: 19 residues. The CDR3 loop is CASSSLVGGGYREVTEAFF. CDR3 nucleotides: TGTGCCAGCAGCTCACTCGTGGGGGGGGGATACAGGGAAGTGACTGAAGCTTTCTTT.